The 13 T cell receptor beta chains listed next were all sequenced from one sample in a study of spatial heterogeneity in lung cancer. Study conclusions and caveats: Counts of expanded intratumoral alpha and beta TCRs tracked tumor mutation counts.

Time point reported: sample taken at primary tumor resection. MiXCR, run by TCRdb on the 5' RACE reads, gives a single entry per CDR3 protein. In the table there are 3,500 to 5,000 distinct CDR3 sequences, roughly two fifths of which are singletons. Their antigen targets remain unknown. This sample comprised lung tumor tissue, obtained at surgery. These receptors were taken from a male donor with early-stage non-small cell lung cancer.

This chain joins TRBV12-3 or TRBV12-4 and TRBJ2-1, with a tentative D call TRBD1 (6 bases). The CDR3 has 13 residues. Trimming took 7 bases from V and 6 from J, leaving 13 bases between them. The CDR3, as DNA: TGTGCCAGCAAGGCGGACAGCATCAATGAGCAGTTCTTC. This gives the protein CASKADSINEQFF.

CDR3 in amino acids: CASSNQETQYF. For the CDR3, the DNA is TGCGCCAGCAGCAACCAAGAGACCCAGTACTTC. The chain has TRBV5-1 and TRBJ2-5; unclear D gene. V was trimmed by 4 bases and J by 0 bases, leaving 1 base between them. In germline, CDR1 is SGHRS, CDR2 YFSETQ. CDR3 size: 11 residues.

This sequence joins TRBV27 and TRBJ2-1, with 11 bases lining up with TRBD2. V was pared by 3 bases and J by 4 bases, with 5 bases of the junction left unmatched. CDR1 is MNHEY, CDR2 SMNVEV, per germline (reference sequence). There are 16 residues in the CDR3. The CDR3 region is CASSLETSGTYNEQFF. The CDR3, as DNA: TGTGCCAGCAGTTTGGAGACTAGCGGGACTTACAATGAGCAGTTCTTC.

This sequence joins TRBV6-6 and TRBJ2-3, with 14 positions matching TRBD2. V shed 0 bases, J shed 10 bases, and the junction held 9 bases outside the gene matches. The CDR3 is 17 amino acids. CDR1 is MNHNY, CDR2 SVGAGI, per germline (reference sequence). CDR3 coding DNA: TGTGCCAGCAGTTACTCAGGGACTAGCGGGGGCCCCAGTCCGCAGTATTTT. This codes for CASSYSGTSGGPSPQYF.

This clonotype ranks as medium-sized (0.01 to 0.1%). The rearrangement uses TRBV5-4 and TRBJ2-5; D might be TRBD1 (5 bases). The V and J ends lost 4 bases and 4 bases respectively, with 8 bases between them. This CDR3 is built from 12 residues. Germline CDR1 and CDR2: SGHNT and YYREEE (reference sequence). CDR3 nucleotide sequence: TGTGCCAGCAGCATTCAGGGAGAGACCCAGTACTTC. Translating gives CASSIQGETQYF. Together with reference TRBV5-4 and TRBJ2-5, the CDR3 gives the full variable domain: ETGVTQSPTHLIKTRGQQVTLRCSSQSGHNTVSWYQQALGQGPQFIFQYYREEENGRGNFPPRFSGLQFPNYSSELNVNALELDDSALYLCASSIQGETQYFGPGTRLLVL.

The chain joins TRBV7-6 to TRBJ2-2, with D maybe TRBD1 (6 bases). The germline gives CDR1 SGHVS, CDR2 FNYEAQ. The length of the CDR3 is 16 residues. V lost 5 bases and J 2 bases, leaving 15 bases between the germline ends. CDR3 DNA sequence: TGTGCCAGCAGCGCAGGAGACAGGCCCAACACCGGGGAGCTGTTTTTT. Amino acids: CASSAGDRPNTGELFF.

There are a few counts of this clonotype. The V gene is TRBV18, the J gene TRBJ2-3, with 8 bases matching TRBD2. Per germline, CDR1 KGHSH and CDR2 LQKENI. This CDR3 has 16 amino acids. With 1 base clipped from V and 2 bases from J, the junction kept 5 bases outside the gene matches. CDR3 bases: TGTGCCAGCTCACCACGGTATAGCGGGGACACAGATACGCAGTATTTT. It encodes CASSPRYSGDTDTQYF.

The chain has TRBV3-1 and TRBJ2-3, with 10 bases that match TRBD1. There are 16 residues in the CDR3. The V and J ends lost 2 bases and 6 bases, in that order; junction bases with no gene match: 8. The germline gives CDR1 LGHDT, CDR2 YNNKEL (reference sequence). The CDR3 reads CASSQWWDRGSDTQYF. CDR3 bases: TGTGCCAGCAGCCAATGGTGGGACAGGGGATCCGATACGCAGTATTTT.

This chain connects TRBV5-4 to TRBJ2-2; no reliable D call. V was trimmed by 0 bases and J by 4 bases, leaving 7 bases between them. The CDR3 totals 14 residues. Germline V gives CDR1 SGHNT, CDR2 YYREEE (reference sequence). In DNA, the CDR3 is TGTGCCAGCAGCTTGGACCAGATCACCGGGGAGCTGTTTTTT. This encodes CASSLDQITGELFF.

CDR3 loop: CASSYSSPDRGYEQYF. CDR3 DNA: TGTGCCAGCAGTTACTCTTCCCCGGACAGGGGTTACGAGCAGTACTTC. The chain couples TRBV6-5 to TRBJ2-7; 9 bases line up with TRBD1. This CDR3 has 16 residues. V trimming: 0 bases; J trimming: 4 bases; junction bases outside the gene matches: 7. Germline V gene sequence: CDR1 MNHEY, CDR2 SVGAGI.

In DNA, the CDR3 is TGTGCCAGCAGCTCCGACAGCTACGAGCAGTACTTC. Its translation: CASSSDSYEQYF. The chain recombines TRBV11-2 with TRBJ2-7; D may be TRBD1 (5 bases). The ends were cut back, 4 bases at V and 3 bases at J, with 7 bases in the middle. The CDR3 totals 12 residues. The germline CDR1 and CDR2 sequences are SGHAT and FQNNGV.

This clonotype counts as medium-sized. V usage is TRBV6-5 and J usage is TRBJ2-3, with TRBD2 as a possible D gene (5 bases). Germline V gene lookup returns CDR1 MNHEY and CDR2 SVGAGI. This CDR3 has 12 amino acids. V lost 5 bases, J lost 5 bases, and 8 bases lay in between. CDR3 bases: TGTGCCAGCAGTACCGGGATAGATACGCAGTATTTT. Encoded protein: CASSTGIDTQYF.

On this clonotype itself: Germline is not matched at one junction end, which may reflect a read error. The chain has TRBV11-2 and TRBJ2-7; 7 bases line up with TRBD2. Germline CDR1 SGHAT, CDR2 FQNNGV. This CDR3 has 13 amino acids. CDR3 sequence (DNA): TGTGCCAGCAGCTTAGTGGGACTACCGAAGCCGAACTTC. This encodes CASSLVGLPKPNF.